This T cell receptor (beta chain) derives from a study of blood T cell repertoires in COVID-19 (dated by TCRdb to about 2020). Describing the broader study: Collaborator samples came from the United States, Italy and Spain and covered acute and convalescent phases of COVID-19. The prospective study material was composed of cDNA or gDNA derived from T cells, B-cell-depleted T cells, or PBMCs. The dataset comprised deeply sampled blood TCRbeta repertoires from subjects exposed to, actively infected with, or recovered from COVID-19. The repertoires were made available in a free public database intended to serve as a resource for research on the immune response to SARS-CoV-2. The samples were drawn from two sources: the first 160 participants of the ongoing ImmuneRACE study, and some 1,300 subjects contributed by 6 global collaborators. Nearly every sample came with metadata listing a de-identified subject ID, COVID-19 status, age in years and sex. Where available, HLA class I and class II types were taken from metadata supplied by the sample provider and were not determined by assay-based typing. What the work shows at the level of the full study, not this receptor alone: How much clinical and demographic metadata was included differed by source and by participant, and the metadata was provided uncurated.

The immunoSEQ Assay, a bias-controlled multiplex PCR, was used to amplify TCRbeta CDR3 regions from genomic DNA. Concerning the study's data processing: The number of nucleated cells in each sample was estimated by amplification of reference gene primers within the assay. To quantify the absolute abundance of each unique TCRbeta CDR3 rearrangement, sequence reads were collapsed and filtered. Productive Simpson clonality was computed per sample as the square root of Simpson's diversity index over productive rearrangements. TCRdb limited this immuneACCESS table to in-frame rearrangements with V and J called. A share of clones is missing; checked studies link under half to unresolved V genes, and the rest is unexplained. V, J and clone size were drawn from that table, and D and trimming were deduced from the DNA. Recorded for this sample are hundreds of thousands of clones; around 84% of them occurred a single time. About 16% of the sample is taken by the ten largest.

Participants in the prospective study were enrolled through a virtual design, were aged roughly 18 to 100 years, and lived in approximately 24 United States geographic areas. In the prospective study, cohorts were assigned on the basis of participant-reported clinical history obtained from a screening survey and a study questionnaire. ImmuneRACE Cohort 3 recovered participants were defined by two consecutive negative NP/OP PCR tests, healthcare professional clearance, or symptom resolution. In the prospective study, mobile phlebotomists collected whole blood, serum and a nasopharyngeal or oropharyngeal swab from each participant. Over a roughly 2-month period, participants in the prospective study had the option of providing additional blood draws and questionnaires. Prospective study blood samples were shipped either frozen or at room temperature before DNA extraction. According to the germline V gene, CDR1 reads KGHDR and CDR2 reads SFDVKD. Measured from the cysteine to the phenylalanine, the CDR3 is 14 residues long. Of the read, only the CDR3 DNA is kept; its 42 bases are in frame from base 1. Relative to germline, V is 3 bases shorter and J is 4 bases shorter, with 11 bases between their ends.

About this clone itself: The antigen this receptor binds is unknown. Per-nucleotide qualities are absent, and no much larger clonotype sits a single base away.

This clonotype was sampled from a man younger than 35 who had recovered from COVID-19. The V and J genes are TRBV24-1 and TRBJ1-2; TRBD1 is a possible D gene, resting on 6 matching bases. Sequencing was done on a sample of PBMCs or T cells enriched from blood (not recorded which). The CDR3 protein sequence reads: CATSDRTDRYGYTF. The DNA sequence is TGTGCCACCAGTGATCGGACAGACCGCTATGGCTACACCTTC.